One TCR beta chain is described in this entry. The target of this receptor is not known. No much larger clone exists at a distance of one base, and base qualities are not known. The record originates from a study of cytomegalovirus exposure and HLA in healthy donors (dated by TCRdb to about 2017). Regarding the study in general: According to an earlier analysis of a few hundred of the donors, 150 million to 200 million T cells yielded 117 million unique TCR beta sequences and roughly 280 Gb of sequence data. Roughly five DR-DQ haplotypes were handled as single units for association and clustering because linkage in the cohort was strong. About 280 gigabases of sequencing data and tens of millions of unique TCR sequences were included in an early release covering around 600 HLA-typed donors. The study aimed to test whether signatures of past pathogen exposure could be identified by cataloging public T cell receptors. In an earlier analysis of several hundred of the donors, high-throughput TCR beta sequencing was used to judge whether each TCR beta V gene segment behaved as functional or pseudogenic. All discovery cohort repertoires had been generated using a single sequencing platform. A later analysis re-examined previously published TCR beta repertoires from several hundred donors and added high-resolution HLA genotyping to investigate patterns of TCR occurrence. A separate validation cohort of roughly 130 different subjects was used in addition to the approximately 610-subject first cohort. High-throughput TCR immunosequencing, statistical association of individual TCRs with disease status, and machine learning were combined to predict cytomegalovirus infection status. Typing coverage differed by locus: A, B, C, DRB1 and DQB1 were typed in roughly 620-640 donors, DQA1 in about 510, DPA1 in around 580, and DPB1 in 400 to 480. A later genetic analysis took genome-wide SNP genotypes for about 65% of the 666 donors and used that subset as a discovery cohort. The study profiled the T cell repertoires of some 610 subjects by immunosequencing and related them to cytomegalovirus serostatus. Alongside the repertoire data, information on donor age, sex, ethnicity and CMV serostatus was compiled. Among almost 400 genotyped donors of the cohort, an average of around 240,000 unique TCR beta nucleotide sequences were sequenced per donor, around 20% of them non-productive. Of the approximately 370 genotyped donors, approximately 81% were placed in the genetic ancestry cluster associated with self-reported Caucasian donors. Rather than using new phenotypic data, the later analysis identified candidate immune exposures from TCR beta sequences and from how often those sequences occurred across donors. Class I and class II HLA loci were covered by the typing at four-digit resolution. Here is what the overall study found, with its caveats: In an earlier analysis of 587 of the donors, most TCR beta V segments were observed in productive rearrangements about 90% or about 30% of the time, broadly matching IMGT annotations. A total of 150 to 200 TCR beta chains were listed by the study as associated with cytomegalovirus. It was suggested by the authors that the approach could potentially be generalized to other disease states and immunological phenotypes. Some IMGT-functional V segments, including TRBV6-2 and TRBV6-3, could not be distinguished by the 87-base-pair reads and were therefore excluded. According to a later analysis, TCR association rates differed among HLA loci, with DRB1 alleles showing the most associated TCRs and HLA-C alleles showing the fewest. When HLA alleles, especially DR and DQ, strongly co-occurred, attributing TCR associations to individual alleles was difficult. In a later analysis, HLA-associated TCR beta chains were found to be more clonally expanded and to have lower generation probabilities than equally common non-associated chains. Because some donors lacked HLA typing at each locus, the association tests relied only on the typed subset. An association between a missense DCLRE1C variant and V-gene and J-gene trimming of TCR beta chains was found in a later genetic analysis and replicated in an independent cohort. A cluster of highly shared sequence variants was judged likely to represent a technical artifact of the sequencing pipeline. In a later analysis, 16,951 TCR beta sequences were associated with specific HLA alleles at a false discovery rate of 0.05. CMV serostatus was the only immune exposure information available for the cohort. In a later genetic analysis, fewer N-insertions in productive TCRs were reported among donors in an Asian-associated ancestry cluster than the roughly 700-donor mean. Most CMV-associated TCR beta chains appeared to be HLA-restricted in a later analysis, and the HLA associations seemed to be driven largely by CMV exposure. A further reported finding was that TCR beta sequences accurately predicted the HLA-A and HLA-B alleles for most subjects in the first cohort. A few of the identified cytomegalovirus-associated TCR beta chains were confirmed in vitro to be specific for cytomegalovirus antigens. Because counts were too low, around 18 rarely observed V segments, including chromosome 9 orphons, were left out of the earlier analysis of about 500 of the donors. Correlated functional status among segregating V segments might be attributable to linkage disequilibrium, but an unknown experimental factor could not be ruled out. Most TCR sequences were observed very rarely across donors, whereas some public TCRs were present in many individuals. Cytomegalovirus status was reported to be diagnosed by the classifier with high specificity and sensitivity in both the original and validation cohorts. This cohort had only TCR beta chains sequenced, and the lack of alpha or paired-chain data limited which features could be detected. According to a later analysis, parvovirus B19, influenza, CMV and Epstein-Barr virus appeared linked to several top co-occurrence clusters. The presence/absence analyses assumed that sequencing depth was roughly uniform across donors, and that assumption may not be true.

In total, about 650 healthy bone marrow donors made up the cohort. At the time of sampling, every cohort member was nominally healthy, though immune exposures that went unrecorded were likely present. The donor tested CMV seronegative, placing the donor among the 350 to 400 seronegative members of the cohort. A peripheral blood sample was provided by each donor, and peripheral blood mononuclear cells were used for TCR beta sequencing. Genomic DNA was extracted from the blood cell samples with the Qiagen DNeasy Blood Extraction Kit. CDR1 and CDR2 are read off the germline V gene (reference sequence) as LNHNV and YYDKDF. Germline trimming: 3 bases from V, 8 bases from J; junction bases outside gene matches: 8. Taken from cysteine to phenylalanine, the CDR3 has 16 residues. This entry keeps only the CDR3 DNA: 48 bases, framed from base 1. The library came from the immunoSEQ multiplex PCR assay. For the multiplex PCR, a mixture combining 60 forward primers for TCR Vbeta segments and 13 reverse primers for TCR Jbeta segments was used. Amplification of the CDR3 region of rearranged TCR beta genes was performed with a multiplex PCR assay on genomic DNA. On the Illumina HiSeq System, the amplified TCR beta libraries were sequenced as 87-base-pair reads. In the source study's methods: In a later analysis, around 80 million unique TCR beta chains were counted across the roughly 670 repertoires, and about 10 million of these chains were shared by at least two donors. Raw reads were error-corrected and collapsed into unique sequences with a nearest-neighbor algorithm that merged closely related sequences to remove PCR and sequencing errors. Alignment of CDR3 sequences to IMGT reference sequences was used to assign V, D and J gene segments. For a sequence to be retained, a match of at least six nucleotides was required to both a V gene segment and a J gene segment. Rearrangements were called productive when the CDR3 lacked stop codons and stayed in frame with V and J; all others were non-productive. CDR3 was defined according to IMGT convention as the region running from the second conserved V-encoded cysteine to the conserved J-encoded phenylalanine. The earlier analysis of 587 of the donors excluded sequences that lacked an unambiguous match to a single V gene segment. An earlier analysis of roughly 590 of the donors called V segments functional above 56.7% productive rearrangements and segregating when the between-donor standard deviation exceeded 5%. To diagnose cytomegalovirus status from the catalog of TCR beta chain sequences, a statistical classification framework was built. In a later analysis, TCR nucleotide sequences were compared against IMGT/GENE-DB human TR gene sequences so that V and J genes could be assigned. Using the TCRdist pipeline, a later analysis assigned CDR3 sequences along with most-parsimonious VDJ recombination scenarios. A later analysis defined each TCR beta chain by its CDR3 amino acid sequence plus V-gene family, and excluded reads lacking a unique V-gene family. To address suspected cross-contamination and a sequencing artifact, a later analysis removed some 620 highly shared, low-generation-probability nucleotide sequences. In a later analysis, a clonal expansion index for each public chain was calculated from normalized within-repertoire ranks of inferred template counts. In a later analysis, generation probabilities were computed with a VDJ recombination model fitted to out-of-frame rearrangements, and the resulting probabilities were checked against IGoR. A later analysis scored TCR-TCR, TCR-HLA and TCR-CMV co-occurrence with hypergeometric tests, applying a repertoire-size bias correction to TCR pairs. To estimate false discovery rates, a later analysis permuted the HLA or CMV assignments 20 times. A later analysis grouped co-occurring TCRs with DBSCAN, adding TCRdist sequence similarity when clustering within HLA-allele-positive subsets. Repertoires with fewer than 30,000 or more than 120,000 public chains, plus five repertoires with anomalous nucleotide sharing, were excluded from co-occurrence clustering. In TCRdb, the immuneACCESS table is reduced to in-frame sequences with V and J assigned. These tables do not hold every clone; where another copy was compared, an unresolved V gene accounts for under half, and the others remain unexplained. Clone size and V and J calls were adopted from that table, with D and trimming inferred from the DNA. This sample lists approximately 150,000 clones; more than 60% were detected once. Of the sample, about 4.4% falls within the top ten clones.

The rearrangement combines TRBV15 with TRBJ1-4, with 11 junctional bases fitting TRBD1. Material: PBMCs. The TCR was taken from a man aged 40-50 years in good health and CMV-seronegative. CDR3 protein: CATSSWTGGLGEKLFF. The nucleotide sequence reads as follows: TGTGCCACCAGCAGTTGGACAGGGGGCCTGGGGGAAAAACTGTTTTTT.